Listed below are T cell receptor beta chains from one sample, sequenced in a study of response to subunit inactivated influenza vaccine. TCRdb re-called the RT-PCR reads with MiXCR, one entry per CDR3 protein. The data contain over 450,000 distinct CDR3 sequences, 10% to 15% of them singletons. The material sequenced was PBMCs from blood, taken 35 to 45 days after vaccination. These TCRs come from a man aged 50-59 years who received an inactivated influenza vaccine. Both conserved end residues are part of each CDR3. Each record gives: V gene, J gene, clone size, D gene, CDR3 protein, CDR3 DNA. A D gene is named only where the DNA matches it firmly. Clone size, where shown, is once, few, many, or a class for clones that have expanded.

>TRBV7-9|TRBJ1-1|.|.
CASSLMGIDTEAFF
TGTGCCAGCAGCTTAATGGGTATTGACACTGAAGCTTTCTTT
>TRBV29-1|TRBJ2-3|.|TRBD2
CSVVSGTGTDTQYF
TGCAGCGTCGTTAGCGGGACCGGCACAGATACGCAGTATTTT
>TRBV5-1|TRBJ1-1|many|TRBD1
CASSTYPGQEAFF
TGCGCCAGCAGCACCTACCCGGGACAGGAAGCTTTCTTT
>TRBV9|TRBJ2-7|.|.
CASSASPYYEQYF
TGTGCCAGCAGCGCGTCGCCCTACTACGAGCAGTACTTC
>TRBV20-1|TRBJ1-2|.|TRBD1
CSAREPGQAYGYTF
TGCAGTGCTAGAGAACCGGGACAGGCTTATGGCTACACCTTC
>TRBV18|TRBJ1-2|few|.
CASSNLTYGYTF
TGTGCCAGCTCAAACCTCACCTATGGCTACACCTTC
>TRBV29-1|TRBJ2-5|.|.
CSVAMKYQETQYF
TGCAGCGTTGCCATGAAGTACCAAGAGACCCAGTACTTC
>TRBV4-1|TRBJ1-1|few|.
CASSLTGFGTEAFF
TGCGCCAGCAGCCTTACAGGGTTCGGAACTGAAGCTTTCTTT
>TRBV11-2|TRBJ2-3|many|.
CASSLGLLDTQYF
TGTGCCAGCAGCTTAGGGCTTCTCGATACGCAGTATTTT
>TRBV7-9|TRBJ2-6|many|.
CASSFTGTGANVLTF
TGTGCCAGCAGCTTTACAGGGACAGGGGCCAACGTCCTGACTTTC
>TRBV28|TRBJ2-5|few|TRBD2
CASSLLGGEETQYF
TGTGCCAGCAGTTTATTGGGAGGGGAAGAGACCCAGTACTTC
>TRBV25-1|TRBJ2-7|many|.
CASSEGGSYEQYF
TGTGCCAGCAGTGAAGGCGGGTCCTACGAGCAGTACTTC